The rows below give T cell receptor beta chains drawn from one sample of a study of T cell responses to AZD1222 COVID-19 vaccine. Method: immunoSEQ multiplex PCR; TCRdb's copy keeps in-frame clones and lacks some. The profile shows approximately 180,000 clones, roughly 91% of them singletons. Source: peripheral blood, taken 28 days after the second dose of the MenACWY control vaccine. The receptor source for this set is an adult who received the MenACWY meningococcal vaccine as a control. The CDR3 runs from the conserved cysteine through the conserved F or W. D genes are given only for firm matches.

v_gene: TRBV29-1; d_gene: TRBD1; CDR3aa: CSVEPPGGYGYTF
v_gene: TRBV4-2; d_gene: -; CDR3aa: CASSQDWRHNNSPLHF
v_gene: TRBV28; d_gene: -; CDR3aa: CASSGRLPEEDTQYF
v_gene: TRBV4-3; d_gene: TRBD1; CDR3aa: CASSDRVIGELFF
v_gene: TRBV19; d_gene: TRBD1; CDR3aa: CASSMGNNRGTEAFF
v_gene: TRBV2; d_gene: -; CDR3aa: CASRWAENTEAFF
v_gene: TRBV5-1; d_gene: TRBD1; CDR3aa: CASSTSDRANEKLFF
v_gene: TRBV7-9; d_gene: -; CDR3aa: CASSPGADYNEQFF
v_gene: TRBV6-5; d_gene: TRBD1; CDR3aa: CASRTRTGTTDTQYF
v_gene: TRBV19; d_gene: TRBD2; CDR3aa: CASSILTSGGAAELFF
v_gene: TRBV27; d_gene: -; CDR3aa: CASSKSPWTNEKLFF